The 26 T cell receptor beta chains below come from one sample, sequenced in a study of blood T cells in healthy people across ages. Using a J-beta primer mix together with a sample-barcoded 5' primer, a second PCR was run for roughly 7 to 12 cycles. TCRdb itself ran the 5' RACE reads through MiXCR, one entry per CDR3 protein. The table records about 900,000 distinct CDR3 sequences, about 48% of them present only once. The sample comprised blood. The receptors come from a young man in good health.

To note about this clonotype: The junction and the germline gene differ at one end; a read error may be behind it. This sequence joins TRBV4-3 and TRBJ1-2; tentative D call: TRBD1 (5 bases). The CDR3 covers 16 residues. Per germline, CDR1 LGHNA and CDR2 YSLEER. The CDR3 reads CANSQESSGRDWGYTF. The CDR3 region has the DNA TGCGCCAACAGCCAAGAAAGCAGTGGAAGGGACTGGGGCTACACCTTC.

Note on this clonotype: One junction end disagrees with the germline gene, perhaps due to a read error. The chain is built from TRBV7-9 and TRBJ2-1, with 7 bases that match TRBD2. The CDR3 loop spans 16 amino acids. Germline lookup yields CDR1 SEHNR and CDR2 FQNEAQ (reference sequence). DNA for the CDR3: TGTACCAGCAGCCCCCGCGCCAGCGGGGTCTACAATGAGCAGTTCTTC. Its translation: CTSSPRASGVYNEQFF.

The V gene is TRBV20-1, the J gene TRBJ1-2; TRBD1 might be the D (6 bases). Germline CDR1 DFQATT, CDR2 SNEGSKA (reference sequence). V gave up 7 bases and J gave up 3 bases, with 12 bases separating them. The CDR3 runs 12 residues. The CDR3 sequence: CSGQDSYYGYTF. As DNA, the CDR3 is TGCAGTGGCCAGGACAGCTACTATGGCTACACCTTC.

The chain employs TRBV4-2 and TRBJ1-5, with 9 bases fitting TRBD1. This CDR3 contains 18 residues. The J segment lost 0 bases and the V segment lost 1 base, leaving 7 bases of the junction unmatched. Germline V gives CDR1 LGHNA, CDR2 YNFKEQ. DNA for the CDR3: TGTGCCAGCAGCCAAGCCGCCCACAGGGGGCCTAGCAATCAGCCCCAGCATTTT. This sequence encodes CASSQAAHRGPSNQPQHF.

The chain combines TRBV5-1 with TRBJ2-4, with D possibly matching TRBD2 (5 bases). Near its end, the DNA agrees better with TRBJ2-7, so the J call may be wrong. The germline V gene encodes CDR1 SGHRS and CDR2 YFSETQ. The CDR3 is made up of 15 amino acids. CDR3 loop: CASSKSVAGQCEQYF. The CDR3 bases are TGCGCCAGCAGCAAGTCTGTTGCGGGCCAGTGCGAGCAGTACTTC.

This clonotype was recorded a few times. A much larger clone lies a single base off, so this may be a read error. The chain carries TRBV6-2 or TRBV6-3 and TRBJ2-5, with D perhaps matching TRBD2 (5 bases). The V gene lost 2 bases and the J gene lost 7 bases, with 11 bases spanning the gap. Germline loops: CDR1 MNHEY, CDR2 SVGEGT. The CDR3 runs to 13 residues. CDR3 DNA: TGTGCCAGCAGTTACCAAACCGGAGGGACCCAGTACTTC. It specifies CASSYQTGGTQYF.

This clonotype was observed a few times. This chain links TRBV12-3 or TRBV12-4 with TRBJ2-4; D possibly corresponds to TRBD1 (6 bases). The V and J ends lost 6 bases and 9 bases respectively, with 12 bases between them. The CDR3 has 12 residues. The CDR3 nucleotides read TGTGCCAGCAGCCCCGGGACACCCATTCAGTACTTC. Its protein product is CASSPGTPIQYF.

The CDR3 nucleotides read TGTGCCAGCAGCCAACCCCTGACTAGTAACATCTACGAGCAGTACTTC. This gives the protein CASSQPLTSNIYEQYF. The chain has TRBV4-2 and TRBJ2-4; D may be TRBD2 (6 bases). The J call may be incorrect, as the DNA end agrees better with TRBJ2-7. Germline assignment: CDR1 LGHNA and CDR2 YNFKEQ. This CDR3 comprises 16 residues.

This chain uses TRBV2 with TRBJ2-3, with no clear D. V lost 5 bases and J lost 1, with 13 bases in between. The germline gives CDR1 SNHLY, CDR2 FYNNEI. The CDR3 runs to 15 residues. The CDR3 loop is CASSQSSSRTDTQYF. The CDR3, as DNA: TGTGCCAGCAGTCAGAGTAGCTCGCGCACAGATACGCAGTATTTT.

The chain carries TRBV5-1 and TRBJ1-2; D not certain. CDR3 length: 13 amino acids. Germline CDR1 and CDR2: SGHRS and YFSETQ. Trimming pared 0 bases from V and 7 bases from J, leaving 10 bases between. CDR3 coding DNA: TGCGCCAGCAGCTTGGCTGGCCGAAGTGGCTACACCTTC. Amino acids: CASSLAGRSGYTF.

The chain carries TRBV6-2 or TRBV6-3 and TRBJ2-1; D is ambiguous. Germline V lookup: CDR1 MNHEY, CDR2 SVGEGT. Trimming shortened V by 6 bases and J by 9 bases, and 12 bases separated the two germline ends. This CDR3 region has 12 residues. In DNA, the CDR3 is TGTGCCAGCAGCCCGACAAGTCTTGAGCAGTTCTTC. Amino acids: CASSPTSLEQFF.

This clonotype was observed a single time. The chain couples TRBV2 to TRBJ1-2; the D is unclear. CDR3 length equals 15 residues. From germline, CDR1 is SNHLY and CDR2 FYNNEI. Trimming took 5 bases from V and 2 from J, leaving 15 bases between them. This chain's CDR3 is CASSYSGLGNYGYTF. The CDR3 DNA reads TGTGCCAGCAGTTATTCCGGACTTGGGAACTATGGCTACACCTTC. The full variable domain, with the rest looked up from reference TRBV2 and TRBJ1-2, is EPEVTQTPSHQVTQMGQEVILRCVPISNHLYFYWYRQILGQKVEFLVSFYNNEISEKSEIFDDQFSVERPDGSNFTLKIRSTKLEDSAMYFCASSYSGLGNYGYTFGSGTRLTVV.

The chain has TRBV20-1 and TRBJ2-5; 8 positions agree with TRBD2. The CDR3 has 16 residues. J gave up 7 bases and V 1 base, and 14 bases lay outside the gene matches. Germline V CDR1 and CDR2: DFQATT, SNEGSKA (reference sequence). The CDR3 sequence is CSARVGAGGLQRTQYF. CDR3 sequence (DNA): TGCAGTGCTAGAGTGGGGGCGGGGGGATTACAAAGGACCCAGTACTTC.

This rearrangement joins TRBV5-1 to TRBJ1-5; D ambiguous. Trimming pared 0 bases from V and 7 bases from J, leaving 11 bases between. This CDR3 is 14 amino acids long. The germline CDR1 and CDR2 sequences are SGHRS and YFSETQ. CDR3 sequence (DNA): TGCGCCAGCAGCTTGGAGGGCGGACGGCAGCCCCAGCATTTT. Its protein is CASSLEGGRQPQHF.

This rearrangement joins TRBV21-1 to TRBJ2-1. TRBV21-1 is deemed a pseudogene. The CDR3 has 13 amino acids. CDR3 sequence (DNA): TGTGCCAGCCGCAAAGCACTATACAATGAGCAGTTCTTC. Protein: CASRKALYNEQFF.

The gene calls are TRBV6-2 or TRBV6-3 and TRBJ2-6; 10 bases fit TRBD2. CDR1 MNHEY and CDR2 SVGEGT come from the germline V gene. The CDR3 totals 18 residues. J lost 2 bases, V lost 10 bases, and 14 bases had no gene match. The CDR3 DNA sequence: TGTGCCAACAGAAGTGACTCACTAGCGGGGCCTGGGGCCAACGTCCTGACTTTC. The encoded protein is CANRSDSLAGPGANVLTF.

This chain uses TRBV6-6 with TRBJ2-3; 8 bases match TRBD1. The CDR3 is 16 amino acids. Losses at the gene ends were 0 bases for V and 6 bases for J; bases not matched to a gene: 8. Germline CDR1 and CDR2: MNHNY and SVGAGI (reference sequence). Written as DNA, the CDR3 is TGTGCCAGCAGTTACTCCGGGACAGGTGTCCCGGATACGCAGTATTTT. It codes for CASSYSGTGVPDTQYF.

The table lists this clonotype with a few counts. The chain carries TRBV15 and TRBJ2-7; D is unresolved. Germline CDR1 LNHNV, CDR2 YYDKDF (reference sequence). The CDR3 consists of 14 residues. V was cut by 0 bases and J by 7 bases, with 13 bases left in between. The CDR3 reads CATSRDKGLGEQYF. The CDR3 DNA is TGTGCCACCAGCAGAGATAAGGGCCTGGGGGAGCAGTACTTC. Full variable domain (rest looked up from reference TRBV15 and TRBJ2-7): DAMVIQNPRYQVTQFGKPVTLSCSQTLNHNVMYWYQQKSSQAPKLLFHYYDKDFNNEADTPDNFQSRRPNTSFCFLDIRSPGLGDTAMYLCATSRDKGLGEQYFGPGTRLTVT.

The gene calls are TRBV7-2 and TRBJ1-1; tentative D call: TRBD1 (5 bases). Trimming removed 5 bases from V and 0 bases from J, with 13 bases in between. The germline CDR1 and CDR2 sequences are SGHTA and FQGNSA. This CDR3 comprises 15 residues. The CDR3 bases are TGTGCCAGCAGCGCCAGACAGCCTATGAACACTGAAGCTTTCTTT. Amino acid sequence: CASSARQPMNTEAFF.

This clonotype was seen more than once but under ten times. The chain links TRBV3-1 to TRBJ2-2; weak D call: TRBD1 (5 bases). The CDR3 has 17 amino acids. The germline V gene has CDR1 LGHDT and CDR2 YNNKEL (reference sequence). V was cut by 0 bases and J by 2 bases, with 13 bases left in between. The CDR3 sequence: CASSQESRGPNTGELFF. The CDR3 region has the DNA TGTGCCAGCAGCCAAGAATCAAGGGGCCCAAACACCGGGGAGCTGTTTTTT.

V gene TRBV20-1 combines with J gene TRBJ2-1; 7 positions match TRBD2. Germline CDR1 and CDR2: DFQATT and SNEGSKA (reference sequence). V lost 0 bases and J lost 7; bases outside the gene matches: 21. The CDR3 extends over 19 amino acids. CDR3 loop: CSARDRFATPGLRVNEQFF. DNA of the CDR3: TGCAGTGCTAGAGATCGGTTTGCAACACCGGGACTACGTGTAAATGAGCAGTTCTTC.

This chain uses TRBV5-1 with TRBJ2-5; 10 bases map to TRBD1. CDR1 and CDR2 (germline): SGHRS, YFSETQ. CDR3 size: 16 residues. J gave up 4 bases and V 5 bases, and 11 bases lay outside the gene matches. The CDR3 loop is CASSYPGQGSGETQYF. The CDR3 bases are TGCGCCAGCAGTTATCCGGGACAGGGGTCCGGAGAGACCCAGTACTTC. Drawing the rest from reference TRBV5-1 and TRBJ2-5, the complete variable domain is KAGVTQTPRYLIKTRGQQVTLSCSPISGHRSVSWYQQTPGQGLQFLFEYFSETQRNKGNFPGRFSGRQFSNSRSEMNVSTLELGDSALYLCASSYPGQGSGETQYFGPGTRLLVL.

V usage is TRBV9 and J usage is TRBJ2-5; TRBD2 is a possible D gene (6 bases). The CDR3 has 16 amino acids. Germline lookup yields CDR1 SGDLS and CDR2 YYNGEE. The V and J ends lost 0 bases and 6 bases respectively, with 18 bases between them. CDR3 residues: CASSVGYAGPEKTQYF. The CDR3 DNA reads as TGTGCCAGCAGCGTAGGATACGCGGGGCCCGAAAAGACCCAGTACTTC.

The chain employs TRBV12-3 or TRBV12-4 and TRBJ2-3; tentative D call: TRBD2 (6 bases). CDR3 length equals 13 residues. V lost 6 bases, J lost 4 bases, and 11 bases lay in between. The CDR3: CASRSSGADTQYF. CDR3 nucleotide sequence: TGTGCCAGCAGAAGTAGCGGTGCAGATACGCAGTATTTT.

V and J are TRBV14 and TRBJ2-1; D remains ambiguous. The V gene lost 2 bases and the J gene lost 10 bases, with 15 bases spanning the gap. The CDR3 runs 14 residues. Looked up from germline, CDR1 is SGHDN and CDR2 is FVKESK. The CDR3: CASSQNPKGYEQFF. In nucleotides, the CDR3 is TGTGCCAGCAGCCAAAACCCGAAGGGCTACGAGCAGTTCTTC.

Regarding this clonotype: A much larger clone lies a single base off, so this may be a read error. This chain joins TRBV20-1 and TRBJ2-3, with TRBD2 matching 11 bases. The CDR3 sequence is 16 residues long. After removal of 2 bases from V and 0 bases from J, the junction contained 4 bases not matched to a gene. Per the germline V gene, CDR1 is DFQATT and CDR2 is SNEGSKA (reference sequence). This chain's CDR3 is CSARRASGGSTDTQYF. In nucleotides, the CDR3 is TGCAGTGCTAGACGGGCTAGCGGGGGGAGCACAGATACGCAGTATTTT.